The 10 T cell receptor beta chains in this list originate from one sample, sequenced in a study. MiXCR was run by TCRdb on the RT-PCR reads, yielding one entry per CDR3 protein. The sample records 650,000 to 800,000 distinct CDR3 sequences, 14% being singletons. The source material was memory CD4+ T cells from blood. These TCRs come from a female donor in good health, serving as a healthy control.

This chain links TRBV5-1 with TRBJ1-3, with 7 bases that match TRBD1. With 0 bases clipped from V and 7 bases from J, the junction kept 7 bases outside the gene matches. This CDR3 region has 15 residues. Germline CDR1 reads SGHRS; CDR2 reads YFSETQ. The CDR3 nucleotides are TGCGCCAGCAGCTTGGTTTCCCAGGGGGGGAACACCATATATTTT. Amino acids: CASSLVSQGGNTIYF. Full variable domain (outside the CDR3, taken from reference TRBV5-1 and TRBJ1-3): KAGVTQTPRYLIKTRGQQVTLSCSPISGHRSVSWYQQTPGQGLQFLFEYFSETQRNKGNFPGRFSGRQFSNSRSEMNVSTLELGDSALYLCASSLVSQGGNTIYFGEGSWLTVV.

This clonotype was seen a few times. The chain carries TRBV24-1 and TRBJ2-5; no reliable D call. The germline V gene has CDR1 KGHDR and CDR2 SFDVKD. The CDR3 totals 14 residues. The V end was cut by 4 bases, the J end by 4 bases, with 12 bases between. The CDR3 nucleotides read TGTGCCACCAGTGAGGTGGGATTTGGAGAGACCCAGTACTTC. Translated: CATSEVGFGETQYF.

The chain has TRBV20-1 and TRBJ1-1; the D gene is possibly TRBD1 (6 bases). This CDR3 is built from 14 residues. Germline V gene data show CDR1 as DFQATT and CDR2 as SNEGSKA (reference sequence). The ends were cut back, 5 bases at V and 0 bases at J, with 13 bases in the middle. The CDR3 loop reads CSAPGTNLNTEAFF. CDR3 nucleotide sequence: TGCAGTGCTCCAGGGACAAACTTGAACACTGAAGCTTTCTTT.

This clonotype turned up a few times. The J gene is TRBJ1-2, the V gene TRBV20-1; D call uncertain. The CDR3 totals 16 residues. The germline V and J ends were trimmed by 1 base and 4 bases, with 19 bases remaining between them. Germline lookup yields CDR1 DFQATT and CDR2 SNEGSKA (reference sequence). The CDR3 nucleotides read TGCAGTGCTAGAGTTCCGCAACGGGTCGTGGTCTATGGCTACACCTTC. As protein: CSARVPQRVVVYGYTF.

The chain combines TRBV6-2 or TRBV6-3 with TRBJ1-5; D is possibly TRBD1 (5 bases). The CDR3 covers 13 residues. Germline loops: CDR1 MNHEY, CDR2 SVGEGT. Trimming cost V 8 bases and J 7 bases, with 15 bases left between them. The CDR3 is CASGAGLGQPQHF. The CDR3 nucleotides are TGTGCCAGCGGAGCAGGGTTGGGACAGCCCCAGCATTTT.

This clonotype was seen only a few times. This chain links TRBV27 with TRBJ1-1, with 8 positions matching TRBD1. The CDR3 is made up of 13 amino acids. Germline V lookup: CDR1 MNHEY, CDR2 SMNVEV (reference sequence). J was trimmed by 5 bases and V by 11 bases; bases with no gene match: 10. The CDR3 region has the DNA TGTGCCGTGAGCAGGGGGCGCCGGACTGAAGCTTTCTTT. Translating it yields CAVSRGRRTEAFF.

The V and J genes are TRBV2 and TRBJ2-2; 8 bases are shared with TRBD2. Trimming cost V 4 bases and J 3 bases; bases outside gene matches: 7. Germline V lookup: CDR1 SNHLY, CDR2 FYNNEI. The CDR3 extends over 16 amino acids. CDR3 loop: CASSGVAGRHTGELFF. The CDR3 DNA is TGTGCCAGCAGTGGGGTAGCGGGACGGCACACCGGGGAGCTGTTTTTT.

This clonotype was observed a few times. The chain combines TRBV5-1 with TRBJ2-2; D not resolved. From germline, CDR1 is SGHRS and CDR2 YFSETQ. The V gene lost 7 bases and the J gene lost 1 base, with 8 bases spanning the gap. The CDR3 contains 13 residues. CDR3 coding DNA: TGCGCCAGCCAAACGGGGAACACCGGGGAGCTGTTTTTT. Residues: CASQTGNTGELFF. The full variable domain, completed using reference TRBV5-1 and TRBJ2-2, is KAGVTQTPRYLIKTRGQQVTLSCSPISGHRSVSWYQQTPGQGLQFLFEYFSETQRNKGNFPGRFSGRQFSNSRSEMNVSTLELGDSALYLCASQTGNTGELFFGEGSRLTVL.

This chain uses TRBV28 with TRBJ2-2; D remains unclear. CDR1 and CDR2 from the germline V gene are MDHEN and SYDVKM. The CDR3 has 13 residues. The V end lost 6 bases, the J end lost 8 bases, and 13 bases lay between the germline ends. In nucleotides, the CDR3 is TGTGCCAGCAGATGGAGAAGGGATGGGGAGCTGTTTTTT. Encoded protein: CASRWRRDGELFF.

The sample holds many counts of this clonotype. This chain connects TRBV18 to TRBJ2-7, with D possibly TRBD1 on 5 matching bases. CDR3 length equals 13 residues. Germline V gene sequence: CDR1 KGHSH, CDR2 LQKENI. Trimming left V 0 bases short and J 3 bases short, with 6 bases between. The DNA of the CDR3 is TGTGCCAGCTCACCACCCCAGGGCTACGAGCAGTACTTC. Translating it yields CASSPPQGYEQYF.